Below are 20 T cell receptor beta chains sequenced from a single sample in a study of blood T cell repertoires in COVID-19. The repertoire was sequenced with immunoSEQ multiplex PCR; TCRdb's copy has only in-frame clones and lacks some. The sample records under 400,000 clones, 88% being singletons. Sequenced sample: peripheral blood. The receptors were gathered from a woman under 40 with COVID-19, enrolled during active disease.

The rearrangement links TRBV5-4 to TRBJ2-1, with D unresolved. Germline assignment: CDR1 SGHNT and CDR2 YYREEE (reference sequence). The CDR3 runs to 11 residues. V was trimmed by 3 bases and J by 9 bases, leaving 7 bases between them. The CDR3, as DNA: TGTGCCAGCAGCTCTAGTATTGAGCAGTTCTTC. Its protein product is CASSSSIEQFF.

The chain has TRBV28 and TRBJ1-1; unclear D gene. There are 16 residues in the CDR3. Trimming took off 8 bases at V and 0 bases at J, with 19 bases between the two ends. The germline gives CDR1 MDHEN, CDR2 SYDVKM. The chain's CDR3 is CASVLGRNLMNTEAFF. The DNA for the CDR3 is TGTGCCAGCGTCCTGGGCCGTAACCTTATGAACACTGAAGCTTTCTTT.

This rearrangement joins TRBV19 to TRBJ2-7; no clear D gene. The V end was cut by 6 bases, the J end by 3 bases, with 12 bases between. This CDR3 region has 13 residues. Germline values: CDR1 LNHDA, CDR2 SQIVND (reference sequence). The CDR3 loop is CASSLGRVYEQYF. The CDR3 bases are TGTGCCAGTAGCCTTGGTCGGGTCTACGAGCAGTACTTC.

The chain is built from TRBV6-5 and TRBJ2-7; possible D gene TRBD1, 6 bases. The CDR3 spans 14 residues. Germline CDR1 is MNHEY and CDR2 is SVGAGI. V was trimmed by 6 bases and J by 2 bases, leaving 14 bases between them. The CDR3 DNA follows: TGTGCCAGCAGAGGGACAACGGTGACCTACGAGCAGTACTTC. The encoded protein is CASRGTTVTYEQYF.

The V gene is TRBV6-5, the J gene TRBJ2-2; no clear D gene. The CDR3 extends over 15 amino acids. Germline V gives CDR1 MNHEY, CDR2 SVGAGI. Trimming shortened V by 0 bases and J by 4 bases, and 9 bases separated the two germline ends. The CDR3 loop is CASSYSGLITGELFF. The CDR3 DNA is TGTGCCAGCAGTTACTCGGGCCTAATCACCGGGGAGCTGTTTTTT.

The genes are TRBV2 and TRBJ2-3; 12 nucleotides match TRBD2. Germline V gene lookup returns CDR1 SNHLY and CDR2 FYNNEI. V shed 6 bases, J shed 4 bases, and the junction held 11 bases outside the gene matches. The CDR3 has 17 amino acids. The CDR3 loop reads CASSASGGAGRADTQYF. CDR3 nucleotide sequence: TGTGCCAGCAGCGCTAGCGGGGGGGCCGGTCGGGCAGATACGCAGTATTTT.

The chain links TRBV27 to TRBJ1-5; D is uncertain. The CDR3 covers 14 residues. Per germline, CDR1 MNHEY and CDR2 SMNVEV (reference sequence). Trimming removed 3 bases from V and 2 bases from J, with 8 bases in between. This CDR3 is CASSFGQGNQPQHF. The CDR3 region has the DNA TGTGCCAGCAGTTTTGGGCAGGGCAATCAGCCCCAGCATTTT.

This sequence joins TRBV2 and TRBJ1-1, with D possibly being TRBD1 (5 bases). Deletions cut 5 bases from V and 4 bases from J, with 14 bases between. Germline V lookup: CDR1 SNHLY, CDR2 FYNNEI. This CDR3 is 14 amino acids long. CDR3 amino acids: CASSRRGVSTEAFF. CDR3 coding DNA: TGTGCCAGCAGTCGCCGGGGGGTGAGCACTGAAGCTTTCTTT.

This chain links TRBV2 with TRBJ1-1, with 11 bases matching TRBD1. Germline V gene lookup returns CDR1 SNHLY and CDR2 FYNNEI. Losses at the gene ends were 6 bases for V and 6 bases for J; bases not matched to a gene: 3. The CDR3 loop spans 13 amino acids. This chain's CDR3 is CASSRTGGAEAFF. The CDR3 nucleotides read TGTGCCAGCAGCCGGACAGGGGGCGCTGAAGCTTTCTTT.

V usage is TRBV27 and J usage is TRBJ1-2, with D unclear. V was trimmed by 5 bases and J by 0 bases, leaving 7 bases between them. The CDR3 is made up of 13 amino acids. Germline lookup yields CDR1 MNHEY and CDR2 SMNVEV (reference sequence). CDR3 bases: TGTGCCAGCAGTATTTCAGCTAACTATGGCTACACCTTC. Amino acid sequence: CASSISANYGYTF.

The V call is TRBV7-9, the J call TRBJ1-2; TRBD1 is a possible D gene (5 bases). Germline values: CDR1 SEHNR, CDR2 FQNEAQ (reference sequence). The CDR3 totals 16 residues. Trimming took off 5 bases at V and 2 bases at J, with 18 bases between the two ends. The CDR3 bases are TGTGCCAGCAGCCTACCTGCGGGGGTTTGGAACTATGGCTACACCTTC. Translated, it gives CASSLPAGVWNYGYTF.

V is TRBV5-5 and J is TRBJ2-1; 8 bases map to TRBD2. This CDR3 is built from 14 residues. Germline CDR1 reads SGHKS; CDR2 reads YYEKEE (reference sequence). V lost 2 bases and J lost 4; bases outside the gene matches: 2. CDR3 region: CASSFGGVYNEQFF. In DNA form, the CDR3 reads TGTGCCAGCAGCTTCGGGGGGGTTTACAATGAGCAGTTCTTC.

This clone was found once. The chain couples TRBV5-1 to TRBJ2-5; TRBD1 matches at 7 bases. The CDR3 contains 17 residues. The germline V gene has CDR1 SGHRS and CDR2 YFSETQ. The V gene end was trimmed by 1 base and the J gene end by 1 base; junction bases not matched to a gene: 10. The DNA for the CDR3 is TGCGCCAGCAGCTTGTCCACAGGGGCTGCTCCCCAAGAGACCCAGTACTTC. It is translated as CASSLSTGAAPQETQYF.

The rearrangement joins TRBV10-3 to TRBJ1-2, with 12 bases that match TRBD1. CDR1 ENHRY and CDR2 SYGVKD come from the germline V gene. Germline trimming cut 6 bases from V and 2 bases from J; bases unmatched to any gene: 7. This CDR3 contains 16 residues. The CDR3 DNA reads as TGTGCCATCAGCTCCGGGACAGGGGGCACAAACTATGGCTACACCTTC. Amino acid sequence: CAISSGTGGTNYGYTF.

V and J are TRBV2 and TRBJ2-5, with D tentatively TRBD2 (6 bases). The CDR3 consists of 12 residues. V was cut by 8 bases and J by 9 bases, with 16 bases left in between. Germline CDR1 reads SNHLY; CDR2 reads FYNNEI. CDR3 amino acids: CASSRLWEAQYF. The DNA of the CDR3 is TGTGCCAGCTCGCGGTTATGGGAGGCCCAGTACTTC.

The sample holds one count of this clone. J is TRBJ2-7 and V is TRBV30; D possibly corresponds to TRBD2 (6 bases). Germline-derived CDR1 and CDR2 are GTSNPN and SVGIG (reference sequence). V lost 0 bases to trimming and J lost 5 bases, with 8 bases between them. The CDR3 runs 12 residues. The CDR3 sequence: CAWSVGGNEQYF. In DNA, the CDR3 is TGTGCCTGGAGTGTTGGGGGGAACGAGCAGTACTTC.

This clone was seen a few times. Here the CDR3 reads CATRDGGLRGYTF. The CDR3 DNA sequence: TGTGCCACCAGAGACGGAGGGTTACGTGGCTACACCTTC. This chain uses TRBV27 with TRBJ1-2; D ambiguous. The length of the CDR3 is 13 residues. V gave up 10 bases and J gave up 7 bases, with 19 bases separating them. Germline CDR1 is MNHEY and CDR2 is SMNVEV (reference sequence).

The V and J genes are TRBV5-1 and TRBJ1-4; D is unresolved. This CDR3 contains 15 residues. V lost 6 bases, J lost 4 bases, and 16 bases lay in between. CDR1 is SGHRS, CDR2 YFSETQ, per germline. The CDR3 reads CASTPAPGFNEKLFF. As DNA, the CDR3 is TGCGCCAGCACTCCGGCCCCGGGGTTTAATGAAAAACTGTTTTTT.

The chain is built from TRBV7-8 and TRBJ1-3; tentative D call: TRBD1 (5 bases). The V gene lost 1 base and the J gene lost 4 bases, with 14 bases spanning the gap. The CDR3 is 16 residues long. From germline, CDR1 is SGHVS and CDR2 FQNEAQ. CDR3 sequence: CASSLGTLSGGNTIYF. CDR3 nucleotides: TGTGCCAGCAGCTTAGGGACACTCAGTGGAGGAAACACCATATATTTT.

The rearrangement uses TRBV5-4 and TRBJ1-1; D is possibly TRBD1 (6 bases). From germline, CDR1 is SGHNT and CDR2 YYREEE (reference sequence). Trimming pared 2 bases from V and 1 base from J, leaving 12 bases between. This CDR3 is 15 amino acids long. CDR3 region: CASSFSVQGNTEAFF. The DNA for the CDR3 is TGTGCCAGCAGCTTCTCCGTACAGGGGAACACTGAAGCTTTCTTT.